Below are 3 T cell receptor beta chains sequenced from a single sample in a study of blood T cell repertoires in COVID-19. Sequencing was performed with immunoSEQ multiplex PCR; in TCRdb, only in-frame clones are kept and a portion is missing. Among tens of thousands of clones listed, around 84% were seen once. Sequenced input: peripheral blood. These receptors were obtained from a man between 65 and 85 years old with active COVID-19.

This sequence joins TRBV23-1 and TRBJ1-5, with 10 positions matching TRBD1. TRBV23-1 is identified as an open reading frame with a role that is uncertain. J lost 9 bases, V lost 0 bases, and 11 bases had no gene match. The CDR3 extends over 17 amino acids. The chain's CDR3 is CASSQSTGTGDSWPQHF. CDR3 coding DNA: TGCGCCAGCAGTCAATCGACGGGGACAGGGGACTCATGGCCCCAGCATTTT.

V is TRBV7-2 and J is TRBJ2-7; 7 bases line up with TRBD1. This CDR3 spans 15 amino acids. The trim removed 5 bases at V and 2 bases at J, leaving 9 bases unmatched. Germline CDR1 reads SGHTA; CDR2 reads FQGNSA. The CDR3 DNA reads TGTGCCAGCAGCCCTCTACAGGGGACCACCTACGAGCAGTACTTC. It yields the protein CASSPLQGTTYEQYF.

The chain is built from TRBV19 and TRBJ2-3; 9 bases fit TRBD1. Per germline, CDR1 LNHDA and CDR2 SQIVND (reference sequence). V lost 4 bases, J lost 2 bases, and 4 bases stayed unmatched. The CDR3 is 15 residues long. CDR3 coding DNA: TGTGCCAGTAGTAAGACAGGGGGTTTCACAGATACGCAGTATTTT. Residues: CASSKTGGFTDTQYF.